This T cell receptor beta chain was sequenced for a study of breast tumors, draining lymph nodes, adjacent tissues. Findings and caveats of the study: Most tumor T cells seemingly derive from lymph node, then expand in tumor.

Samples came from axillary lymph nodes draining the breast cancer. TCRdb ran MiXCR on the multiplex PCR reads and lists one entry per CDR3 protein. The sample lists hundreds of thousands of distinct CDR3 sequences; roughly 32% were seen once. With respect to this clonotype: Its antigen is undetermined. This may stem from a read error, because a much larger clone lies one nucleotide away.

Trimming removed 8 bases from V and 7 bases from J; junction bases left unmatched: 11. The CDR3 has 14 residues. From germline, CDR1 is MNHEY and CDR2 SMNVEV (reference sequence). Sequencing used axillary lymph node tissue. V gene TRBV27 combines with J gene TRBJ2-5; 9 nucleotides align to TRBD1. This clonotype was sampled from a female donor with breast cancer. Some clones in this sample may be carry-over from other donors' samples. CDR3: CASSTQGAVGTQYF. The CDR3 bases are TGTGCCAGCTCTACACAGGGGGCAGTTGGGACCCAGTACTTC.